Sequencing of this T cell receptor (beta chain) was carried out in a study of T cell repertoires in aging, cancer and after chemotherapy. TRB rearrangements spanning V, D and J were amplified using mixed TRB-A/B primers. MiXCR, applied by TCRdb to the multiplex PCR reads, yields one record per CDR3 protein. The repertoire includes thousands of distinct CDR3 sequences, under 35% of them detected once, and 45% sits in the top ten. The V end was cut by 6 bases, the J end by 0 bases, with 12 bases between. The CDR3 has 15 amino acids. CDR1 is MNHNS, CDR2 SASEGT, per germline. Amplification of TCR beta used genomic DNA extracted from peripheral blood.

The origin of this receptor is a human donor in good health. V is TRBV6-1 and J is TRBJ1-5; D remains ambiguous. The material sequenced was blood. The CDR3 DNA reads as TGTGCCAGCAGACTTAGTGGGGATAGCAATCAGCCCCAGCATTTT. It is translated as CASRLSGDSNQPQHF.